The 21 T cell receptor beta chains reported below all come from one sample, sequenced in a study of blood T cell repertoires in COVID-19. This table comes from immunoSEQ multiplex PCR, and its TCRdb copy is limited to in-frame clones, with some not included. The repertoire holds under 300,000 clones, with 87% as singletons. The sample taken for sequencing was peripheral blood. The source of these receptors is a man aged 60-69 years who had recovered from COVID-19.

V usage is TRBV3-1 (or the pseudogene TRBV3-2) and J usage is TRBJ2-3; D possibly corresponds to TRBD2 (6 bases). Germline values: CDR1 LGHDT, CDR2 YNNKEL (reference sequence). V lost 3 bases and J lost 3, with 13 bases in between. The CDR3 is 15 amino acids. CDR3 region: CASSHGGGATDTQYF. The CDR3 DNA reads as TGTGCCAGCAGCCACGGCGGCGGGGCGACAGATACGCAGTATTTT.

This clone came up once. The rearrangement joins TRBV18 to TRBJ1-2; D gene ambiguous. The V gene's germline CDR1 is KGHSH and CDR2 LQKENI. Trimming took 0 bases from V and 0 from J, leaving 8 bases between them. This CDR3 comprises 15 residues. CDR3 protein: CASSPPSLTNYGYTF. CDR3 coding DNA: TGTGCCAGCTCACCACCGAGCCTTACTAACTATGGCTACACCTTC.

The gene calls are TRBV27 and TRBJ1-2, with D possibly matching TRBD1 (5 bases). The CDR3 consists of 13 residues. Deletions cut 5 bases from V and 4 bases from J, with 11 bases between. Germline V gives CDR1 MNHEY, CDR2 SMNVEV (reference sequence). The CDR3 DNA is TGTGCCAGCAGTCCAAGACAGCTCTATGGCTACACCTTC. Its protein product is CASSPRQLYGYTF.

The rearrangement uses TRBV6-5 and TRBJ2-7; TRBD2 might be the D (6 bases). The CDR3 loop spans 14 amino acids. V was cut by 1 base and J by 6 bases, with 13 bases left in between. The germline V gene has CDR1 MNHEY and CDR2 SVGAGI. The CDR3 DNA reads TGTGCCAGCAGTTACTTCACGTCCGGGGGCGAGCAGTACTTC. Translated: CASSYFTSGGEQYF.

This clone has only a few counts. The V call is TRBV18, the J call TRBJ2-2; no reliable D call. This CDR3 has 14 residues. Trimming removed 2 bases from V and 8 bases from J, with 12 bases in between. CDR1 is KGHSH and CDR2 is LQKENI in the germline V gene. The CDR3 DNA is TGTGCCAGCTCACCATCGGCAGGAATAGGGGAGCTGTTTTTT. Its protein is CASSPSAGIGELFF.

The CDR3 reads CAWSGSGTGEKLFF. The CDR3 coding sequence is TGTGCCTGGAGTGGCTCTGGTACGGGGGAAAAACTGTTTTTT. The chain joins TRBV30 to TRBJ1-4; no clear D gene. The germline V and J ends were trimmed by 1 base and 8 bases, with 14 bases remaining between them. The CDR3 length is 14 residues. Germline CDR1 is GTSNPN and CDR2 is SVGIG (reference sequence). Full variable domain (missing parts from reference TRBV30 and TRBJ1-4): SQTIHQWPATLVQPVGSPLSLECTVEGTSNPNLYWYRQAAGRGLQLLFYSVGIGQISSEVPQNLSASRPQDRQFILSSKKLLLSDSGFYLCAWSGSGTGEKLFFGSGTQLSVL.

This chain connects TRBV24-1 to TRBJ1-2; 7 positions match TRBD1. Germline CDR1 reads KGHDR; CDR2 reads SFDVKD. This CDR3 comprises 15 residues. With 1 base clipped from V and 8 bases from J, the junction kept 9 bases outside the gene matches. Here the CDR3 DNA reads TGTGCCACCAGTGATTTCAGGACAGGCCGAATAGGCTACACCTTC. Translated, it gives CATSDFRTGRIGYTF.

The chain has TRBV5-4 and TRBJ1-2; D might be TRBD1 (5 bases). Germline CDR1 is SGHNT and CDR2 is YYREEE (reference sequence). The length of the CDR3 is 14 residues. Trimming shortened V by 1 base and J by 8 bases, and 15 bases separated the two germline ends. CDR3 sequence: CASSLKQGGIGYTF. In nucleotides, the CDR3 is TGTGCCAGCAGCTTGAAGCAGGGAGGGATCGGCTACACCTTC.

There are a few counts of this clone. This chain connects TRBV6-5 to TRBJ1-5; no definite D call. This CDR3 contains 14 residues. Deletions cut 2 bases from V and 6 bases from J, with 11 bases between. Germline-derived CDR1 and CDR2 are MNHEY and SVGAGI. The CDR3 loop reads CASSYREWGQPQHF. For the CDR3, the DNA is TGTGCCAGCAGTTACAGGGAGTGGGGTCAGCCCCAGCATTTT.

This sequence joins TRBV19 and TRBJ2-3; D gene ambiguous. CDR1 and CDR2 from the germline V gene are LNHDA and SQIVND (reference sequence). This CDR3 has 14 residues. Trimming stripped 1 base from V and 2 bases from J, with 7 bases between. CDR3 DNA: TGTGCCAGTAGTATAGTGGGCAACACAGATACGCAGTATTTT. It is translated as CASSIVGNTDTQYF.

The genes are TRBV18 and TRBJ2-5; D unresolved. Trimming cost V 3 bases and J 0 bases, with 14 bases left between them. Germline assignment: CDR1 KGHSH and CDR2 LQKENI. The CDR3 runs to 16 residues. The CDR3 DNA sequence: TGTGCCAGCTCACCCCCTCCCCCTATTTACCAAGAGACCCAGTACTTC. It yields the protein CASSPPPPIYQETQYF.

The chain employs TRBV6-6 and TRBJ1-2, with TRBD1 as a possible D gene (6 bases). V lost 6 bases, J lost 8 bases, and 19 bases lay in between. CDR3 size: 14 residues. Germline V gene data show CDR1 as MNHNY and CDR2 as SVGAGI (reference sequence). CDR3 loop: CASRLQGIGGGYTF. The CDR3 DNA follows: TGTGCCAGCAGGCTACAGGGAATAGGCGGCGGCTACACCTTC.

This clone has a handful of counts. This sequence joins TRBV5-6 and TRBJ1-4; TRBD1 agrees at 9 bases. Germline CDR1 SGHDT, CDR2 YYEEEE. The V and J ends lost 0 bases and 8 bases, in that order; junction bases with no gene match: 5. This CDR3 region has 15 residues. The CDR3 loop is CASSLASTGGEKLFF. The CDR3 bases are TGTGCCAGCAGCTTGGCGTCGACAGGGGGGGAAAAACTGTTTTTT. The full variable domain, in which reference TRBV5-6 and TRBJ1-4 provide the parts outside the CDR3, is DAGVTQSPTHLIKTRGQQVTLRCSPKSGHDTVSWYQQALGQGPQFIFQYYEEEERQRGNFPDRFSGHQFPNYSSELNVNALLLGDSALYLCASSLASTGGEKLFFGSGTQLSVL.

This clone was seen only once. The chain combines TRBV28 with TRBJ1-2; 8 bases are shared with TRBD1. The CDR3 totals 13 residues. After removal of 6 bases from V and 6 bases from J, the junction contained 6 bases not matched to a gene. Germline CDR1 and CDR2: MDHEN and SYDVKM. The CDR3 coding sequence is TGTGCCAGCAGACCGACAGGGGTTGATGGCTACACCTTC. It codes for CASRPTGVDGYTF.

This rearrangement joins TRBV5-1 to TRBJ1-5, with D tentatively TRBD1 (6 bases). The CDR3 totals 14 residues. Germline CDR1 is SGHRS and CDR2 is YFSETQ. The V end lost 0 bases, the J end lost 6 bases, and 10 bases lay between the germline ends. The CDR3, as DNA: TGCGCCAGCAGCTTGGCAGGGGCAGGTCAGCCCCAGCATTTT. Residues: CASSLAGAGQPQHF.

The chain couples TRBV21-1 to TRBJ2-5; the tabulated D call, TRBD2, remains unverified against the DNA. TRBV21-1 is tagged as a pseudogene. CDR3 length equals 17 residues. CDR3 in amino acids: CASSKAVSGTSLETQYF. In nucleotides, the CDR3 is TGTGCCAGCAGCAAAGCGGTTTCTGGGACTAGTCTGGAGACCCAGTACTTC.

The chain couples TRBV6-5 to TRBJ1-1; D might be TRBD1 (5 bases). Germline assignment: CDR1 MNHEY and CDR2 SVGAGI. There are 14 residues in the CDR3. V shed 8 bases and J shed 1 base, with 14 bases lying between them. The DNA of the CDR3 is TGTGCCAGCGGGGGGTTCGGGGGGAACACTGAAGCTTTCTTT. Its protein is CASGGFGGNTEAFF.

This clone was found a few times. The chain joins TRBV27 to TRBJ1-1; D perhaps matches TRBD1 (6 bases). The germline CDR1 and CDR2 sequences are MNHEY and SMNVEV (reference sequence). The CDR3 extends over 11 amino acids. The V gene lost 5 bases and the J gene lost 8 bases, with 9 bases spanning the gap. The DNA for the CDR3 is TGTGCCAGCAGTCCCAGGGGAGAAGCTTTCTTT. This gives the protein CASSPRGEAFF.

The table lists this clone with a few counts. CDR3 DNA sequence: TGTGCCAGCAGTTACTCGATGTCACAAAACTATGGCTACACCTTC. It codes for CASSYSMSQNYGYTF. The chain joins TRBV6-5 to TRBJ1-2; D is unresolved. The V and J ends lost 0 bases and 2 bases respectively, with 10 bases between them. This CDR3 spans 15 amino acids. Germline-derived CDR1 and CDR2 are MNHEY and SVGAGI.

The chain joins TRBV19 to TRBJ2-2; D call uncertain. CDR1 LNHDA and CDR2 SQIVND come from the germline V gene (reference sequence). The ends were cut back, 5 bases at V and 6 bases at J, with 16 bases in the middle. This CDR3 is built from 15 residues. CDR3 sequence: CASSVARVFSGELFF. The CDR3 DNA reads TGTGCCAGTAGTGTAGCTAGAGTTTTCTCCGGGGAGCTGTTTTTT. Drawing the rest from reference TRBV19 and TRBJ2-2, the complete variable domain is DGGITQSPKYLFRKEGQNVTLSCEQNLNHDAMYWYRQDPGQGLRLIYYSQIVNDFQKGDIAEGYSVSREKKESFPLTVTSAQKNPTAFYLCASSVARVFSGELFFGEGSRLTVL.

CDR3 nucleotide sequence: TGCAGTGCTAGTTCGGGAAGGGTCGGCACAGATACGCAGTATTTT. It codes for CSASSGRVGTDTQYF. V usage is TRBV20-1 and J usage is TRBJ2-3, with D perhaps matching TRBD2 (5 bases). The length of the CDR3 is 15 residues. Per the germline V gene, CDR1 is DFQATT and CDR2 is SNEGSKA (reference sequence). V shed 3 bases and J shed 1 base, with 14 bases lying between them.